This T cell receptor beta chain comes out of a study of cytomegalovirus exposure and HLA in healthy donors. About the research overall: When 398 donors were genotyped, roughly 82% of them were found to fall in the Caucasian-associated ancestry cluster.

Study-wide findings and caveats: The study labeled more than 150 TCR beta chains cytomegalovirus-associated. Data from an earlier analysis indicated that most TCR beta V segments were productive either about 90% or about 30% of the time. Common viral pathogens were later found to be apparently linked to several of the most significant clusters.

Trimming pared 0 bases from V and 4 bases from J, leaving 10 bases between. CDR1 and CDR2 (germline): SGHNT, YYREEE (reference sequence). This CDR3 is 14 amino acids long. PCR primers comprised 60 Vbeta and 13 Jbeta primers. The assay was immunoSEQ multiplex PCR, and TCRdb's table has in-frame clones only and misses some. The sample lists about 150,000 clones, roughly 80% seen once, with approximately 1.4% in the top ten. To note about this clone: Its antigen is not identified.

The sample consisted of PBMCs. The rearrangement links TRBV5-4 to TRBJ1-1; D is perhaps TRBD1 (5 bases). The receptor was isolated from a woman under 40 in good health and CMV-seronegative. CDR3 amino acids: CASSLDSQGTEAFF. CDR3 sequence (DNA): TGTGCCAGCAGCTTGGACAGCCAGGGCACTGAAGCTTTCTTT.